The 8 T cell receptor beta chains presented below share a single source sample, sequenced in a study of T cell responses to AZD1222 COVID-19 vaccine. Method: immunoSEQ multiplex PCR; TCRdb's copy keeps in-frame clones and lacks some. Among about 130,000 clones, roughly 86% were seen once, and the ten largest hold about 10%. The source was peripheral blood, collected on day 0 of AZD1222 vaccination. These receptors were collected from an adult in good health.

The chain uses TRBV7-9 and TRBJ2-1; the D gene is possibly TRBD2 (5 bases). V was cut by 4 bases and J by 0 bases, with 10 bases left in between. CDR1 is SEHNR, CDR2 FQNEAQ, per germline (reference sequence). The CDR3 contains 15 residues. In DNA, the CDR3 is TGTGCCAGCAGCTCCCGGACTTTCTCCTACAATGAGCAGTTCTTC. Its protein is CASSSRTFSYNEQFF.

The chain couples TRBV25-1 to TRBJ2-5, with D unclear. Germline CDR1 reads MGHDK; CDR2 reads SYGVNS. V lost 3 bases to trimming and J lost 2 bases, with 4 bases between them. This CDR3 has 12 amino acids. CDR3 protein: CASSDIQETQYF. As DNA, the CDR3 is TGTGCCAGCAGTGATATACAAGAGACCCAGTACTTC.

The chain is built from TRBV7-2 and TRBJ2-7, with D possibly matching TRBD1 (5 bases). V lost 2 bases and J lost 0, with 8 bases in between. CDR3 size: 14 residues. Germline CDR1 SGHTA, CDR2 FQGNSA. This CDR3 reads CASSLKTASYEQYF. CDR3 DNA sequence: TGTGCCAGCAGCTTAAAGACAGCCTCCTACGAGCAGTACTTC.

The DNA for the CDR3 is TGCGCCAGCAGCCTGCGGACTAGCGGGACGGGGGCGCATGAGCAGTTCTTC. It encodes CASSLRTSGTGAHEQFF. The chain uses TRBV5-1 and TRBJ2-1, with 12 bases identical to TRBD2. The CDR3 has 17 residues. CDR1 and CDR2 from the germline V gene are SGHRS and YFSETQ. Germline trimming cut 4 bases from V and 8 bases from J; bases unmatched to any gene: 13.

This chain uses TRBV28 with TRBJ2-7; 9 bases match TRBD2. CDR3 length: 15 amino acids. CDR1 MDHEN and CDR2 SYDVKM come from the germline V gene. The J segment lost 5 bases and the V segment lost 5 bases, leaving 10 bases of the junction unmatched. CDR3 region: CASSTPASGIHEQYF. CDR3 in DNA: TGTGCCAGCAGTACCCCCGCTAGCGGGATCCACGAGCAGTACTTC. The full variable domain, its missing parts supplied by reference TRBV28 and TRBJ2-7, is DVKVTQSSRYLVKRTGEKVFLECVQDMDHENMFWYRQDPGLGLRLIYFSYDVKMKEKGDIPEGYSVSREKKERFSLILESASTNQTSMYLCASSTPASGIHEQYFGPGTRLTVT.

The chain links TRBV18 to TRBJ2-7; D might be TRBD1 or TRBD2, each matching 6 bases. The ends were cut back, 3 bases at V and 5 bases at J, with 14 bases in the middle. Germline lookup yields CDR1 KGHSH and CDR2 LQKENI. The CDR3 sequence is 14 residues long. The CDR3 DNA reads TGTGCCAGCTCACCCGCCGGGGGCGTGCACGAGCAGTACTTC. This gives the protein CASSPAGGVHEQYF. Variable domain in full (rest from reference TRBV18 and TRBJ2-7): NAGVMQNPRHLVRRRGQEARLRCSPMKGHSHVYWYRQLPEEGLKFMVYLQKENIIDESGMPKERFSAEFPKEGPSILRIQQVVRGDSAAYFCASSPAGGVHEQYFGPGTRLTVT.

The chain has TRBV19 and TRBJ1-4; D uncertain. CDR3 size: 15 residues. The ends were cut back, 5 bases at V and 0 bases at J, with 10 bases in the middle. Germline assignment: CDR1 LNHDA and CDR2 SQIVND (reference sequence). Here the CDR3 reads CASSSYPSTNEKLFF. For the CDR3, the DNA is TGTGCCAGTAGTTCCTATCCGTCAACTAATGAAAAACTGTTTTTT.

This clone has only one observation. The chain links TRBV29-1 to TRBJ1-1, with unresolved D. Trimming took 4 bases from V and 0 from J, leaving 15 bases between them. This CDR3 region has 15 residues. Germline CDR1 reads SQVTM; CDR2 reads ANQGSEA. The CDR3 region has the DNA TGCAGCGTTGTGTACGGACGGCAAATGAACACTGAAGCTTTCTTT. This encodes CSVVYGRQMNTEAFF.